Reported below is one T cell receptor beta chain. This sample is drawn from a study of T cell responses to AZD1222 COVID-19 vaccine. The repertoire was sequenced with immunoSEQ multiplex PCR; TCRdb's copy has only in-frame clones and lacks some. The data hold approximately 100,000 clones, with 85% to 90% observed a single time. The CDR3 has 17 residues. CDR1 is MGHRA, CDR2 YSYEKL, per germline. V was pared by 1 base and J by 2 bases, with 16 bases between. The TCR originated in an adult in good health. This chain uses TRBV4-1 with TRBJ2-3; tentative D call: TRBD2 (6 bases). The source was peripheral blood, collected on day 0 of AZD1222 vaccination. As DNA, the CDR3 is TGCGCCAGCAGCCAAGTCGGGGGTGGGAGCTACACAGATACGCAGTATTTT. It is translated as CASSQVGGGSYTDTQYF.